The 20 T cell receptor beta chains in this list originate from one sample, sequenced in a study of blood T cells in healthy people across ages. Through a sample-barcoded 5' primer and a J-beta primer mix, a second PCR was run for roughly 6 to 11 cycles. MiXCR, applied by TCRdb to the 5' RACE reads, yields one record per CDR3 protein. The repertoire consists of roughly 860,000 distinct CDR3 sequences, with around two thirds occurring once and the leading ten covering around 30%. The source material was blood. These receptors all come from a man aged 25 to 40 in good health.

The chain is built from TRBV6-1 and TRBJ1-6, with D perhaps matching TRBD1 (5 bases). Trimming took off 4 bases at V and 3 bases at J, with 10 bases between the two ends. This CDR3 has 15 residues. Germline V gene sequence: CDR1 MNHNS, CDR2 SASEGT. The CDR3 loop reads CASSVEQDYNSPLHF. CDR3 in DNA: TGTGCCAGCAGTGTAGAACAGGACTATAATTCACCCCTCCACTTT.

The chain couples TRBV21-1 to TRBJ2-1; TRBD2 is the table's D call, not checked against the DNA. TRBV21-1 is annotated as a pseudogene. The CDR3 runs to 13 residues. The CDR3 sequence: CATSGGDYNEQFF. The CDR3 coding sequence is TGTGCCACGTCCGGAGGGGATTACAATGAGCAGTTCTTC.

The V call is TRBV12-3 or TRBV12-4, the J call TRBJ2-7, with a weak D call TRBD1 (6 bases). V was shortened by 7 bases and J by 3 bases, with 16 bases between the two germline ends. The length of the CDR3 is 14 residues. The DNA for the CDR3 is TGTGCCAGCACCAGTACAGGGAGCGGCTACGAGCAGTACTTC. It yields the protein CASTSTGSGYEQYF.

In this sample, this clonotype turned up a few times. The chain links TRBV5-1 to TRBJ1-1; no clear D gene. V lost 6 bases and J 0 bases, leaving 3 bases between the germline ends. The CDR3 consists of 11 residues. CDR1 and CDR2 (germline): SGHRS, YFSETQ. The DNA of the CDR3 is TGCGCCAGCAAACTGAACACTGAAGCTTTCTTT. Translated: CASKLNTEAFF.

The V and J genes are TRBV30 and TRBJ2-4; perhaps D is TRBD1 or TRBD2 (6 bases each). CDR1 is GTSNPN and CDR2 is SVGIG in the germline V gene (reference sequence). The length of the CDR3 is 21 residues. V was clipped by 0 bases and J by 3 bases, with 30 bases between them. The CDR3 region is CAWSVLSRYRDFDFGKNIQYF. The CDR3 nucleotides read TGTGCCTGGAGTGTCCTGTCCCGTTACAGGGACTTCGACTTCGGCAAAAACATTCAGTACTTC.

The V and J genes are TRBV5-1 and TRBJ2-7; a possible D gene is TRBD2 (5 bases). Trimming removed 5 bases at V and 2 bases at J, with 14 bases between. The CDR3 length is 14 residues. Germline V gene sequence: CDR1 SGHRS, CDR2 YFSETQ. CDR3: CASSSRGSPYEQYF. CDR3 nucleotides: TGCGCCAGCAGTTCGCGAGGGAGCCCCTACGAGCAGTACTTC.

This clonotype appeared a single time. The chain is built from TRBV10-3 and TRBJ1-2; D remains ambiguous. The germline V and J ends were trimmed by 0 bases and 8 bases, with 10 bases remaining between them. The germline CDR1 and CDR2 sequences are ENHRY and SYGVKD. The CDR3 totals 13 residues. The CDR3 nucleotides are TGTGCCATCAGTGAGTCGAGCTTAGCCGGCTACACCTTC. Its translation is CAISESSLAGYTF.

The chain joins TRBV7-2 to TRBJ2-6; possible D gene TRBD2, 5 bases. In germline, CDR1 is SGHTA, CDR2 FQGNSA. Trimming took off 5 bases at V and 0 bases at J, with 11 bases between the two ends. The CDR3 is made up of 16 amino acids. The CDR3 region has the DNA TGTGCCAGCAGCGCTGGACTGCTCTCTGGGGCCAACGTCCTGACTTTC. Its protein product is CASSAGLLSGANVLTF.

CDR3 bases: TGTGCCAGCAGCCTGGACGGATTTTACCAAGAGACCCAGTACTTC. Translating gives CASSLDGFYQETQYF. The rearrangement uses TRBV7-2 and TRBJ2-5; D call uncertain. Germline V gene lookup returns CDR1 SGHTA and CDR2 FQGNSA. The CDR3 consists of 15 residues. Between the trimmed V and J ends, which lost 5 bases and 0 bases, there was a span of 13 bases.

The chain joins TRBV6-1 to TRBJ1-1; D is undetermined. The CDR3 loop spans 15 amino acids. V was shortened by 0 bases and J by 11 bases, with 19 bases between the two germline ends. Per germline, CDR1 MNHNS and CDR2 SASEGT. CDR3 sequence: CASSEAGRTRPMAFF. The CDR3 region has the DNA TGTGCCAGCAGTGAAGCGGGGAGGACGAGGCCCATGGCTTTCTTT.

This clonotype was seen a few times. J is TRBJ2-7 and V is TRBV28; 12 nucleotides align to TRBD1. The germline V gene has CDR1 MDHEN and CDR2 SYDVKM. The ends lost 1 base at V and 5 bases at J; junction bases unmatched: 3. The CDR3 is 15 amino acids. CDR3: CASSLSGQGADEQYF. The CDR3 DNA reads as TGTGCCAGCAGTTTATCGGGACAGGGGGCGGACGAGCAGTACTTC. The whole variable domain, remainder taken from reference TRBV28 and TRBJ2-7, is DVKVTQSSRYLVKRTGEKVFLECVQDMDHENMFWYRQDPGLGLRLIYFSYDVKMKEKGDIPEGYSVSREKKERFSLILESASTNQTSMYLCASSLSGQGADEQYFGPGTRLTVT.

The chain carries TRBV7-2 and TRBJ2-7; 11 bases match TRBD2. Germline loops: CDR1 SGHTA, CDR2 FQGNSA. The CDR3 runs 15 residues. The V gene end was trimmed by 5 bases and the J gene end by 2 bases; junction bases not matched to a gene: 5. Here the CDR3 DNA reads TGTGCCAGCAGCGGACAGACTAGCGGGGCCTACGAGCAGTACTTC. This sequence encodes CASSGQTSGAYEQYF.

This rearrangement joins TRBV3-1 to TRBJ2-7; TRBD2 agrees at 13 bases. The junction had 15 bases not matched to a gene; V was cut back by 3 bases and J by 10 bases. Germline values: CDR1 LGHDT, CDR2 YNNKEL (reference sequence). CDR3 length: 17 amino acids. The CDR3 is CASSQSGLAGVAGTQYF. The CDR3 region has the DNA TGTGCCAGCAGCCAGTCCGGACTAGCGGGGGTAGCTGGAACCCAGTACTTC.

V gene TRBV7-3 combines with J gene TRBJ2-5, with a possible D match to TRBD2 (7 bases). This CDR3 contains 17 residues. The germline V gene has CDR1 SGHTA and CDR2 FQGTGA. Trimming pared 4 bases from V and 11 bases from J, leaving 29 bases between. The CDR3 DNA sequence: TGTGCCAGCAGCTGGACGGGGAGGGGGGGATCATGGAATGAGCAGTACTTC. Protein product: CASSWTGRGGSWNEQYF.

The sample holds a few counts of this clonotype. This sequence joins TRBV12-3 or TRBV12-4 and TRBJ1-2; D ambiguous. The CDR3 contains 15 residues. V gave up 3 bases and J gave up 4 bases, with 15 bases separating them. The CDR3 sequence is CASSFSPGDPYGYTF. CDR3 DNA: TGTGCCAGCAGTTTTTCTCCGGGAGACCCCTATGGCTACACCTTC.

The chain combines TRBV20-1 with TRBJ2-1, with 8 bases lining up with TRBD2. Trimming cost V 0 bases and J 7 bases; bases outside gene matches: 5. The CDR3 has 14 residues. CDR1 and CDR2 from the germline V gene are DFQATT and SNEGSKA (reference sequence). This CDR3 reads CSARDAERGNEQFF. The CDR3 DNA reads as TGCAGTGCTAGAGATGCCGAGCGGGGGAATGAGCAGTTCTTC.

This chain links TRBV28 with TRBJ1-2; 7 bases are shared with TRBD1. Germline CDR1 is MDHEN and CDR2 is SYDVKM. CDR3 length equals 12 residues. Unmatched junction bases numbered 7, after V lost 11 bases and J lost 4 bases. CDR3 sequence (DNA): TGTGCCTCACAGGGGACGGGCTATGGCTACACCTTC. The encoded protein is CASQGTGYGYTF.

Of note for this clonotype: An end of the junction differs from the germline gene, which may be a read error. The J gene is TRBJ1-5, the V gene TRBV5-1; D unclear. The CDR3 covers 15 residues. CDR1 SGHRS and CDR2 YFSETQ come from the germline V gene. CDR3 sequence: CANSLVQPSNQPQHF. Written as DNA, the CDR3 is TGTGCCAACAGCTTGGTGCAGCCTAGCAATCAGCCCCAGCATTTT.

The rearrangement uses TRBV2 and TRBJ2-1; 9 bases line up with TRBD1. Germline CDR1 reads SNHLY; CDR2 reads FYNNEI. V lost 5 bases, J lost 9 bases, and 8 bases stayed unmatched. The CDR3 sequence is 14 residues long. The CDR3 is CASSTGTGRSEQFF. CDR3 DNA sequence: TGTGCCAGCAGTACCGGGACAGGGCGTAGTGAGCAGTTCTTC. Complete variable domain (other parts from reference TRBV2 and TRBJ2-1): EPEVTQTPSHQVTQMGQEVILRCVPISNHLYFYWYRQILGQKVEFLVSFYNNEISEKSEIFDDQFSVERPDGSNFTLKIRSTKLEDSAMYFCASSTGTGRSEQFFGPGTRLTVL.

The rearrangement links TRBV4-3 to TRBJ2-5; 10 nucleotides line up with TRBD2. This CDR3 contains 18 residues. V gave up 0 bases and J gave up 5 bases; unmatched junction bases: 12. Germline CDR1 is LGHNA and CDR2 is YSLEER. Written as DNA, the CDR3 is TGCGCCAGCAGCCAAGATTGGAGGGCTAGCGGGGGAAGGGAGACCCAGTACTTC. Translating it yields CASSQDWRASGGRETQYF.